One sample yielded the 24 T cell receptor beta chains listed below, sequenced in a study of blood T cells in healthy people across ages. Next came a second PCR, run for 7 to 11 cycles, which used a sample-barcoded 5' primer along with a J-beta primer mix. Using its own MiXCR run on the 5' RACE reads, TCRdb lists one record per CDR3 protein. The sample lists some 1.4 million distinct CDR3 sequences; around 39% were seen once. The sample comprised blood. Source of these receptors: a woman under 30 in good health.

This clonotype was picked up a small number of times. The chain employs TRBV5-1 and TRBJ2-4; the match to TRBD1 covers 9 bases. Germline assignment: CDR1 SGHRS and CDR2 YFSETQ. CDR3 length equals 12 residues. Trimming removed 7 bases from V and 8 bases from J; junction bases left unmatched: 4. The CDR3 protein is CASGTGNDIQYF. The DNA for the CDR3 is TGCGCCAGCGGGACAGGGAACGACATTCAGTACTTC.

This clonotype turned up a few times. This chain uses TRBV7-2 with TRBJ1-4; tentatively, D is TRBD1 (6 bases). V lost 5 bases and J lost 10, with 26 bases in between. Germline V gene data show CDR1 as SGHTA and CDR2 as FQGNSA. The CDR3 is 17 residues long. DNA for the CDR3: TGTGCCAGCAGCCCTAGGGTACCGGGGGACAAGTCGGGAAAACTGTTTTTT. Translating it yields CASSPRVPGDKSGKLFF.

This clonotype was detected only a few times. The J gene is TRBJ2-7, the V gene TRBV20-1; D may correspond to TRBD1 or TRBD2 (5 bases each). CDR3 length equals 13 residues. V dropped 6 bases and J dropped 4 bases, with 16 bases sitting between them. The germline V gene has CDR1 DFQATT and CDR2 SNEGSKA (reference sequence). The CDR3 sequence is CSATGTPLYEQYF. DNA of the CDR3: TGCAGTGCGACCGGGACGCCTCTATACGAGCAGTACTTC.

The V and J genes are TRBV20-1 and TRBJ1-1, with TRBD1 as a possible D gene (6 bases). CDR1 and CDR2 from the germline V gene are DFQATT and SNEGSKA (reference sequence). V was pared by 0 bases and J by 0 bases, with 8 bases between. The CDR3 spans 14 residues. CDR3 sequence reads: CSARDRTVNTEAFF. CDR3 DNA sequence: TGCAGTGCTAGAGATCGGACAGTGAACACTGAAGCTTTCTTT.

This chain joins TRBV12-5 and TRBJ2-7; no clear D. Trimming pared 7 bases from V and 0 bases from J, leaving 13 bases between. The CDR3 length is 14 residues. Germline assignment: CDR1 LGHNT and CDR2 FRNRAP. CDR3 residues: CASAPMTASYEQYF. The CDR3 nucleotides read TGTGCTAGTGCTCCTATGACTGCCTCCTACGAGCAGTACTTC.

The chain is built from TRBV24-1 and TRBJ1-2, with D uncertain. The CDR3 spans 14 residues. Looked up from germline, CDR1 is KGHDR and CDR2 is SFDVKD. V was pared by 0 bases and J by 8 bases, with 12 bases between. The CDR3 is CATSDLGRPFGYTF. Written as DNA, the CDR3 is TGTGCCACCAGTGATTTGGGACGGCCTTTCGGCTACACCTTC.

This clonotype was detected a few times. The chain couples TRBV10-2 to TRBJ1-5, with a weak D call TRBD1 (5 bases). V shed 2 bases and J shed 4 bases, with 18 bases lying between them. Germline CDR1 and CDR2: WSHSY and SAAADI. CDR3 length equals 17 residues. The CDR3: CASSEGLGHLINQPQHF. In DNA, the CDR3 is TGCGCCAGCAGTGAGGGTTTGGGGCACCTCATTAATCAGCCCCAGCATTTT.

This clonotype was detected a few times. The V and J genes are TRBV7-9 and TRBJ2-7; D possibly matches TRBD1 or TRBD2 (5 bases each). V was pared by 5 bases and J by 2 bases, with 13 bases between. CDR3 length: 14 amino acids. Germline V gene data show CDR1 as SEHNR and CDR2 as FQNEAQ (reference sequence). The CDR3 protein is CASSPIGAPYEQYF. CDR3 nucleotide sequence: TGTGCCAGCAGCCCAATCGGGGCCCCCTACGAGCAGTACTTC. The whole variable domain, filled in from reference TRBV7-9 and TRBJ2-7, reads DTGVSQNPRHKITKRGQNVTFRCDPISEHNRLYWYRQTLGQGPEFLTYFQNEAQLEKSRLLSDRFSAERPKGSFSTLEIQRTEQGDSAMYLCASSPIGAPYEQYFGPGTRLTVT.

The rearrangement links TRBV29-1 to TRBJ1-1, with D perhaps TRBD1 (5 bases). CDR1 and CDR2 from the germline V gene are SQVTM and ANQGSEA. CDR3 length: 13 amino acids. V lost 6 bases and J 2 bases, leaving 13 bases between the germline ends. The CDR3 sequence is CSVVTGSNTEAFF. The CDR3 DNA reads TGCAGCGTCGTCACAGGTTCAAACACTGAAGCTTTCTTT.

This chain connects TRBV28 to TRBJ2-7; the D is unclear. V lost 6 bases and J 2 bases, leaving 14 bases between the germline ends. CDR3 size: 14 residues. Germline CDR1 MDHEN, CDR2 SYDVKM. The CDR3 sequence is CASSPPLVTYEQYF. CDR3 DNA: TGTGCCAGCAGCCCCCCCCTCGTCACCTACGAGCAGTACTTC.

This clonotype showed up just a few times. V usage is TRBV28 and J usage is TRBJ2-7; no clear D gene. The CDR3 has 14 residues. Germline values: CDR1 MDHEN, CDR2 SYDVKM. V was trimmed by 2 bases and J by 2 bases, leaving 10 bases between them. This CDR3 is CASSLVDQAYEQYF. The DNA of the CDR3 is TGTGCCAGCAGTTTAGTGGACCAAGCCTACGAGCAGTACTTC.

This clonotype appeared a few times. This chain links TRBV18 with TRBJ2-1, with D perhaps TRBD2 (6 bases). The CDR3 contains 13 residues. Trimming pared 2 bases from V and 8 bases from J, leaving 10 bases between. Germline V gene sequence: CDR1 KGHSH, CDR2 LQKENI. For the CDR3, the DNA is TGTGCCAGCTCACCATCCCGGGAGCATGAGCAGTTCTTC. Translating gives CASSPSREHEQFF.

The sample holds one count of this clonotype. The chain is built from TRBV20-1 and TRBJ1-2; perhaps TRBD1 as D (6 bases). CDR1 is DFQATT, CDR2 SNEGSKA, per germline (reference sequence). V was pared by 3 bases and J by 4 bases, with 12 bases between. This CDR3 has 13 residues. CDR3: CSASLMTGYGYTF. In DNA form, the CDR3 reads TGCAGTGCTAGCCTTATGACAGGCTATGGCTACACCTTC.

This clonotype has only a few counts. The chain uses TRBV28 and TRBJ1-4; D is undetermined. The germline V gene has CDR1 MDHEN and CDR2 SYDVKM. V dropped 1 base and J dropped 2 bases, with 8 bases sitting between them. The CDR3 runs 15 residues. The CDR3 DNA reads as TGTGCCAGCAGTTTATTCGGGAGGACTAATGAAAAACTGTTTTTT. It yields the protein CASSLFGRTNEKLFF.

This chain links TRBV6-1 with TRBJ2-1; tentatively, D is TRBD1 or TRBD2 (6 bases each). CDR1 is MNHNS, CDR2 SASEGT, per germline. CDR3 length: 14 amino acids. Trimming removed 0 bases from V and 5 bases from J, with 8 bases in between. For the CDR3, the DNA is TGTGCCAGCAGTGAAGCGGGGGGCCACAATGAGCAGTTCTTC. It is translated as CASSEAGGHNEQFF.

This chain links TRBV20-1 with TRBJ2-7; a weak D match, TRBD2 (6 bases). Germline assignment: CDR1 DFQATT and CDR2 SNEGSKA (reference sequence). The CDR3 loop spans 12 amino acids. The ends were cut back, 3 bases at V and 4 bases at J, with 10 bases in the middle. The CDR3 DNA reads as TGCAGTGCTAGTCCGGCGGGGTACGAGCAGTACTTC. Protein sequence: CSASPAGYEQYF.

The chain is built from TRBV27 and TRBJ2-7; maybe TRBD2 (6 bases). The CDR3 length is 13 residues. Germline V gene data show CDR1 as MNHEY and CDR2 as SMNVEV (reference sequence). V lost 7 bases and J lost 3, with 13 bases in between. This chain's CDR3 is CASTMDYHYEQYF. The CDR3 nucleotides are TGTGCCAGCACCATGGACTACCACTACGAGCAGTACTTC.

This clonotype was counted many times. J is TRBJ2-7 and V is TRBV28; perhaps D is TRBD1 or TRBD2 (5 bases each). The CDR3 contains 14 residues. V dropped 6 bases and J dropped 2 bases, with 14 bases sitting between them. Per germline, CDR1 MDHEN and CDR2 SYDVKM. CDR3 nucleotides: TGTGCCAGCAGACCACCAGGGACCGCCTACGAGCAGTACTTC. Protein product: CASRPPGTAYEQYF.

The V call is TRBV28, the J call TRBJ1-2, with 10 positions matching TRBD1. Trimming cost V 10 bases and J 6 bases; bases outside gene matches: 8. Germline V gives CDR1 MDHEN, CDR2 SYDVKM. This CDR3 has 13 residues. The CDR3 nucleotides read TGTGCCATTCCAAGGACAGGGGGAAATGGCTACACCTTC. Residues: CAIPRTGGNGYTF.

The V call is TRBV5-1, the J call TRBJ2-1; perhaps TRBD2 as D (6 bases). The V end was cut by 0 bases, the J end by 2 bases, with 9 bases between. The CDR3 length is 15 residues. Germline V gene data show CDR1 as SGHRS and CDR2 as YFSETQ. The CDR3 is CASSLASEAYNEQFF. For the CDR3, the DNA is TGCGCCAGCAGCTTGGCTAGCGAAGCCTACAATGAGCAGTTCTTC.

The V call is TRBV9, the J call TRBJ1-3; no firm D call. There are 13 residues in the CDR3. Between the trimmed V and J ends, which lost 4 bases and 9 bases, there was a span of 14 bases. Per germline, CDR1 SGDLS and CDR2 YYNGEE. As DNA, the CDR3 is TGTGCCAGCAGCCCAGGAGGGTCCCGCACCATATATTTT. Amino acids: CASSPGGSRTIYF.

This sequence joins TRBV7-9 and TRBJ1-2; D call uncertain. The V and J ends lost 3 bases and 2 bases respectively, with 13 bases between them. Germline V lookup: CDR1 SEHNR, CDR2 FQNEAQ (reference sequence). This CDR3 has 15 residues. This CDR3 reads CASSLGSGMNYGYTF. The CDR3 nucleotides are TGTGCCAGCAGCTTGGGTTCGGGGATGAACTATGGCTACACCTTC.

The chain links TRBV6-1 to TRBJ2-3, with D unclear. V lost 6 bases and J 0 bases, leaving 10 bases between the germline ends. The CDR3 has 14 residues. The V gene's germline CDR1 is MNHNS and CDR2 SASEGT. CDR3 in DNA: TGTGCCAGCAGGGTCCTAGGTAGCACAGATACGCAGTATTTT. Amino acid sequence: CASRVLGSTDTQYF.

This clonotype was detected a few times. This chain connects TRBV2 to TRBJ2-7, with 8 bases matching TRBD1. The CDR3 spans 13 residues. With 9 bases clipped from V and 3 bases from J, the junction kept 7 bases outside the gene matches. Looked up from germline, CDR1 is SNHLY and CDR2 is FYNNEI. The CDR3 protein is CASQGASLYEQYF. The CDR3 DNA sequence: TGTGCCAGTCAGGGGGCTTCCCTCTACGAGCAGTACTTC. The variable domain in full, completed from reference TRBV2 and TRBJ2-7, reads EPEVTQTPSHQVTQMGQEVILRCVPISNHLYFYWYRQILGQKVEFLVSFYNNEISEKSEIFDDQFSVERPDGSNFTLKIRSTKLEDSAMYFCASQGASLYEQYFGPGTRLTVT.